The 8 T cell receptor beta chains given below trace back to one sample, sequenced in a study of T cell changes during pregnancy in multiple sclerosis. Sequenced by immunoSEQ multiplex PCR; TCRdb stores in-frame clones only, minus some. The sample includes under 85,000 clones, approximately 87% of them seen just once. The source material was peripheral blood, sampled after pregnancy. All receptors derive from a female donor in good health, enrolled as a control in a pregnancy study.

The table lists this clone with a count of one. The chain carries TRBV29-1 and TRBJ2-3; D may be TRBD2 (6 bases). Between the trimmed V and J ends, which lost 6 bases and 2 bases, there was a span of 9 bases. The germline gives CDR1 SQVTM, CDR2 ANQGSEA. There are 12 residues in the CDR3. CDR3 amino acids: CSVGTFTDTQYF. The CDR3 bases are TGCAGCGTCGGGACTTTCACAGATACGCAGTATTTT.

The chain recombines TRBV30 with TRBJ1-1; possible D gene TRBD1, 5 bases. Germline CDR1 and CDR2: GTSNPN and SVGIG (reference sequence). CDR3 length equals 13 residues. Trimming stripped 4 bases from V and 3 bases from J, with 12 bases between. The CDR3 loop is CAWTLGGDTEAFF. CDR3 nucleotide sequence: TGTGCCTGGACCCTCGGGGGGGACACTGAAGCTTTCTTT.

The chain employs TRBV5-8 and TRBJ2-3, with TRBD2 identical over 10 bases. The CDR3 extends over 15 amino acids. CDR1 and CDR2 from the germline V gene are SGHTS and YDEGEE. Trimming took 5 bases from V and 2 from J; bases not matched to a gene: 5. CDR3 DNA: TGTGCCAGCAGTTTGCTAGCGGGGGTCACAGATACGCAGTATTTT. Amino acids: CASSLLAGVTDTQYF.

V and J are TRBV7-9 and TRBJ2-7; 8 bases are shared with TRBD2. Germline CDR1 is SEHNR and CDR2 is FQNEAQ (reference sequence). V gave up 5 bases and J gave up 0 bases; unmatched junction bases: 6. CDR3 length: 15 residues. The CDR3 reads CASSKRTSRSYEQYF. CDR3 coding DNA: TGTGCCAGCAGCAAAAGGACTAGCCGCTCCTACGAGCAGTACTTC. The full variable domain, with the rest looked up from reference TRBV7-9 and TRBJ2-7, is DTGVSQNPRHKITKRGQNVTFRCDPISEHNRLYWYRQTLGQGPEFLTYFQNEAQLEKSRLLSDRFSAERPKGSFSTLEIQRTEQGDSAMYLCASSKRTSRSYEQYFGPGTRLTVT.

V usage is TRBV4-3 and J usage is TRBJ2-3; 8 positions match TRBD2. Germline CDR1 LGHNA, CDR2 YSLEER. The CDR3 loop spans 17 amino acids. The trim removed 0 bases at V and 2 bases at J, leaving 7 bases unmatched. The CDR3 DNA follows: TGCGCCAGCAGCCAAGATCAGGCGGGGGGCCCCACAGATACGCAGTATTTT. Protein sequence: CASSQDQAGGPTDTQYF.

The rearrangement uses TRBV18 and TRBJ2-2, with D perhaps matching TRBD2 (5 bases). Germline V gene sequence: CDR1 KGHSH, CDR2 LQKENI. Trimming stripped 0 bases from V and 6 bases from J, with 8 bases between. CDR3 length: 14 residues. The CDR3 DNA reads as TGTGCCAGCTCACCACCAGGGAGTCCCGGGGAGCTGTTTTTT. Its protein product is CASSPPGSPGELFF.

The DNA of the CDR3 is TGTGCCAGCGGCTCCTATGGAAGGGGTACGACCTACGAGCAGTACTTC. This sequence encodes CASGSYGRGTTYEQYF. The rearrangement joins TRBV7-8 to TRBJ2-7; D might be TRBD1 (5 bases). Germline CDR1 is SGHVS and CDR2 is FQNEAQ. The length of the CDR3 is 16 residues. V lost 8 bases to trimming and J lost 2 bases, with 22 bases between them.

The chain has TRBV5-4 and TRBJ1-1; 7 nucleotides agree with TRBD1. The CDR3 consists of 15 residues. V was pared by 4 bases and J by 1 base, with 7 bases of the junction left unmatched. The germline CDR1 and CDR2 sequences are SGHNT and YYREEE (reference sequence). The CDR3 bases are TGTGCCAGCAGCCCCCGAACAGGGGAGAACACTGAAGCTTTCTTT. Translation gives CASSPRTGENTEAFF.